One and the same sample provided the 31 T cell receptor beta chains below, sequenced in a study of ipilimumab plus nivolumab after autologous stem cell transplantation. The assay was immunoSEQ multiplex PCR, and TCRdb's table has in-frame clones only and misses some. The data hold tens of thousands of clones, with around 93% observed a single time. The sample here was PBMCs, taken in a trial of ipilimumab plus nivolumab as post-transplant consolidation. These receptor sequences come from a male donor with multiple myeloma.

The rearrangement uses TRBV7-9 and TRBJ2-1; 12 nucleotides match TRBD2. V lost 5 bases to trimming and J lost 4 bases; unmatched junction nucleotides: 3. The CDR3 is made up of 15 amino acids. Germline V lookup: CDR1 SEHNR, CDR2 FQNEAQ (reference sequence). The CDR3 sequence is CASSPTSGRYNEQFF. The CDR3 DNA reads as TGTGCCAGCAGCCCGACTAGCGGGAGATACAATGAGCAGTTCTTC.

V is TRBV7-3 and J is TRBJ1-1; D may be TRBD1 (5 bases). The CDR3 has 16 amino acids. CDR1 and CDR2 (germline): SGHTA, FQGTGA. Trimming shortened V by 5 bases and J by 0 bases, and 16 bases separated the two germline ends. CDR3 loop: CASSTWGFRMNTEAFF. The DNA for the CDR3 is TGTGCCAGCAGCACCTGGGGGTTTAGAATGAACACTGAAGCTTTCTTT.

In the case of this clone: One end of the junction does not line up with germline, which may come from a read error. This chain connects TRBV27 to TRBJ1-6, with D possibly TRBD1 on 6 matching bases. This CDR3 has 16 residues. Germline V gene data show CDR1 as MNHEY and CDR2 as SMNVEV (reference sequence). CDR3 coding DNA: TGTGCCAGCAGTATGGCGGGGGCAATGTTTAATTCATCCCTCCACTTT. This codes for CASSMAGAMFNSSLHF.

This chain joins TRBV7-7 and TRBJ2-3; tentative D call: TRBD2 (5 bases). Germline CDR1 and CDR2: SSHAT and FNYEAQ (reference sequence). The V gene lost 3 bases and the J gene lost 2 bases, with 6 bases spanning the gap. The CDR3 loop spans 13 amino acids. CDR3 nucleotides: TGTGCCAGCAGCTTGGACTCCACAGATACGCAGTATTTT. Amino acid sequence: CASSLDSTDTQYF. Looking up the rest from reference TRBV7-7 and TRBJ2-3 gives the full variable domain: GAGVSQSPRYKVTKRGQDVTLRCDPISSHATLYWYQQALGQGPEFLTYFNYEAQPDKSGLPSDRFSAERPEGSISTLTIQRTEQRDSAMYRCASSLDSTDTQYFGPGTRLTVL.

CDR3 amino acids: CASSATGTDTIYF. CDR3 nucleotides: TGTGCCAGCAGTGCCACAGGGACGGACACCATATATTTT. The genes are TRBV28 and TRBJ1-3; tentative D call: TRBD1 (6 bases). Between the trimmed V and J ends, which lost 5 bases and 8 bases, there was a span of 13 bases. The CDR3 is 13 residues long. CDR1 and CDR2 (germline): MDHEN, SYDVKM.

This sequence joins TRBV28 and TRBJ1-5; D is undetermined. The CDR3 spans 12 residues. CDR1 is MDHEN and CDR2 is SYDVKM in the germline V gene. V was shortened by 5 bases and J by 2 bases, with 4 bases between the two germline ends. CDR3 DNA sequence: TGTGCCAGCAGTAGGGGCAATCAGCCCCAGCATTTT. The encoded protein is CASSRGNQPQHF.

The rearrangement links TRBV13 to TRBJ2-7; D gene unclear. In germline, CDR1 is PRHDT, CDR2 FYEKMQ (reference sequence). There are 13 residues in the CDR3. Trimming removed 7 bases at V and 2 bases at J, with 12 bases between. The CDR3 region has the DNA TGTGCCAGCACCTTGGCATTTACCTACGAGCAGTACTTC. The encoded protein is CASTLAFTYEQYF.

The sample holds one count of this clone. The chain carries TRBV7-2 and TRBJ2-1, with TRBD2 identical over 13 bases. CDR1 is SGHTA, CDR2 FQGNSA, per germline. Losses at the gene ends were 0 bases for V and 8 bases for J; bases not matched to a gene: 4. The length of the CDR3 is 16 residues. CDR3 in amino acids: CASSLARTSGSYEQFF. CDR3 DNA sequence: TGTGCCAGCAGCTTAGCGAGGACTAGCGGGAGCTATGAGCAGTTCTTC.

V gene TRBV2 combines with J gene TRBJ2-3; TRBD2 is a possible D gene (6 bases). Trimming shortened V by 1 base and J by 1 base, and 9 bases separated the two germline ends. The germline V gene encodes CDR1 SNHLY and CDR2 FYNNEI. The CDR3 totals 15 residues. The CDR3 coding sequence is TGTGCCAGCAGTGAAGTCAGGGAGGGCACAGATACGCAGTATTTT. Translation: CASSEVREGTDTQYF.

The rearrangement joins TRBV7-2 to TRBJ2-1; 13 bases line up with TRBD2. This CDR3 has 16 amino acids. With V trimmed by 3 bases and J by 5 bases, 4 bases remained unmatched. Per germline, CDR1 SGHTA and CDR2 FQGNSA. The DNA of the CDR3 is TGTGCCAGCAGCTTGGGGACTAGCGGGGTGAACAATGAGCAGTTCTTC. Its translation is CASSLGTSGVNNEQFF.

The J gene is TRBJ1-3, the V gene TRBV30; perhaps TRBD1 as D (6 bases). The CDR3 loop spans 13 amino acids. The germline CDR1 and CDR2 sequences are GTSNPN and SVGIG (reference sequence). V was cut by 5 bases and J by 3 bases, with 11 bases left in between. CDR3 DNA: TGTGCCTGGGGGGGGCCGTTTGGAAACACCATATATTTT. Amino acid sequence: CAWGGPFGNTIYF.

Comment on this clone: Mismatch with germline at one junction end may stem from a read error. J is TRBJ1-1 and V is TRBV6-1, with D tentatively TRBD1 (6 bases). This CDR3 has 14 amino acids. Germline V lookup: CDR1 MNHNS, CDR2 SASEGT. Here the CDR3 DNA reads TGTGCCAGCAGGGAAGTTGTAGGGGGGGTTGAAGCTTTCTTT. This translates into CASREVVGGVEAFF.

With regard to this clone: One end of the junction does not line up with germline, which may come from a read error. The J gene is TRBJ2-2, the V gene TRBV7-7; no reliable D call. The length of the CDR3 is 14 residues. The germline V gene encodes CDR1 SSHAT and CDR2 FNYEAQ (reference sequence). CDR3 residues: CASSTRTDSGELFF. CDR3 DNA sequence: TGTGCTAGCAGCACAAGGACGGATTCCGGGGAGCTGTTTTTT.

The chain combines TRBV29-1 with TRBJ1-3; D gene uncertain. Germline CDR1 reads SQVTM; CDR2 reads ANQGSEA. The CDR3 totals 12 residues. V was shortened by 7 bases and J by 2 bases, with 9 bases between the two germline ends. CDR3 DNA: TGCAGCGGCTCGGCCACTGGAAACACCATATATTTT. Its translation is CSGSATGNTIYF.

The chain is built from TRBV2 and TRBJ1-2; a possible D gene is TRBD1 (6 bases). Per the germline V gene, CDR1 is SNHLY and CDR2 is FYNNEI. The germline V and J ends were trimmed by 0 bases and 2 bases, with 10 bases remaining between them. The CDR3 length is 15 residues. CDR3 in DNA: TGTGCCAGCAGTGAAGCTTCGGGGGGCAACTATGGCTACACCTTC. This gives the protein CASSEASGGNYGYTF.

V and J are TRBV2 and TRBJ1-6, with 7 bases lining up with TRBD1. Germline V gene lookup returns CDR1 SNHLY and CDR2 FYNNEI. V trimming: 7 bases; J trimming: 9 bases; junction bases outside the gene matches: 15. The CDR3 runs to 16 residues. This CDR3 reads CASTAGGGRSSSPLHF. The CDR3 DNA is TGTGCCAGCACCGCAGGGGGGGGGCGAAGCAGTTCACCCCTCCACTTT.

The chain is built from TRBV14 and TRBJ1-2, with 8 bases identical to TRBD1. CDR3 length equals 15 residues. From germline, CDR1 is SGHDN and CDR2 FVKESK. The V and J ends lost 4 bases and 4 bases, in that order; junction bases with no gene match: 8. This CDR3 reads CASSRNNRGGYGYTF. As DNA, the CDR3 is TGTGCCAGCAGCCGGAATAACAGGGGGGGCTATGGCTACACCTTC. Variable domain in full (rest from reference TRBV14 and TRBJ1-2): EAGVTQFPSHSVIEKGQTVTLRCDPISGHDNLYWYRRVMGKEIKFLLHFVKESKQDESGMPNNRFLAERTGGTYSTLKVQPAELEDSGVYFCASSRNNRGGYGYTFGSGTRLTVV.

The chain combines TRBV7-2 with TRBJ1-4; possible D gene TRBD1, 6 bases. The CDR3 runs to 15 residues. Trimming took 4 bases from V and 0 from J, leaving 9 bases between them. Germline values: CDR1 SGHTA, CDR2 FQGNSA. The chain's CDR3 is CASSSNRATNEKLFF. CDR3 DNA sequence: TGTGCCAGCAGCTCAAACAGGGCAACTAATGAAAAACTGTTTTTT.

V and J are TRBV7-9 and TRBJ1-1; D is ambiguous. Looked up from germline, CDR1 is SEHNR and CDR2 is FQNEAQ (reference sequence). The CDR3 consists of 13 residues. V dropped 1 base and J dropped 0 bases, with 3 bases sitting between them. CDR3 loop: CASSLVLNTEAFF. Written as DNA, the CDR3 is TGTGCCAGCAGCTTAGTGCTGAACACTGAAGCTTTCTTT.

The rearrangement joins TRBV28 to TRBJ1-2; 10 positions agree with TRBD1. With V trimmed by 3 bases and J by 4 bases, 5 bases remained unmatched. Germline V gene data show CDR1 as MDHEN and CDR2 as SYDVKM. CDR3 length: 15 residues. The chain's CDR3 is CASSLTGGHFYGYTF. The DNA for the CDR3 is TGTGCCAGCAGTTTGACAGGGGGCCATTTCTATGGCTACACCTTC.

The chain is built from TRBV2 and TRBJ2-1; no firm D call. Germline V gene lookup returns CDR1 SNHLY and CDR2 FYNNEI. Trimming pared 7 bases from V and 0 bases from J, leaving 10 bases between. The CDR3 consists of 14 residues. The CDR3 coding sequence is TGTGCCAGCACTGGGTATAGCTCCTACAATGAGCAGTTCTTC. It codes for CASTGYSSYNEQFF.

The chain employs TRBV9 and TRBJ1-2, with a tentative D call TRBD1 (5 bases). Trimming removed 4 bases at V and 4 bases at J, with 14 bases between. The CDR3 runs 14 residues. CDR1 is SGDLS and CDR2 is YYNGEE in the germline V gene. Written as DNA, the CDR3 is TGTGCCAGCAGCCTGGGGCAGAAAATCTATGGCTACACCTTC. Encoded protein: CASSLGQKIYGYTF. Complete variable domain (other parts from reference TRBV9 and TRBJ1-2): DSGVTQTPKHLITATGQRVTLRCSPRSGDLSVYWYQQSLDQGLQFLIQYYNGEERAKGNILERFSAQQFPDLHSELNLSSLELGDSALYFCASSLGQKIYGYTFGSGTRLTVV.

The chain couples TRBV27 to TRBJ1-3; a weak D match, TRBD1 (6 bases). Trimming removed 5 bases at V and 2 bases at J, with 13 bases between. The germline CDR1 and CDR2 sequences are MNHEY and SMNVEV (reference sequence). The CDR3 spans 15 residues. Here the CDR3 reads CASSELGTPGNTIYF. The CDR3 region has the DNA TGTGCCAGCAGTGAATTGGGGACACCTGGAAACACCATATATTTT.

The chain employs TRBV6-1 and TRBJ2-7, with a possible D match to TRBD2 (7 bases). With 4 bases removed from V and 4 bases from J, the gap between germline ends came to 17 bases. From germline, CDR1 is MNHNS and CDR2 SASEGT. CDR3 length: 15 residues. In nucleotides, the CDR3 is TGTGCCAGCAGTGGGCAGACAGCGGGACATTACGAGCAGTACTTC. This encodes CASSGQTAGHYEQYF.

The chain joins TRBV4-1 to TRBJ2-5, with 8 bases fitting TRBD2. The CDR3 is 16 residues long. In germline, CDR1 is MGHRA, CDR2 YSYEKL. V shed 1 base and J 1 base; nucleotides not matched to a gene: 5. The CDR3 sequence is CASSQAGGTSQETQYF. CDR3 in DNA: TGCGCCAGCAGCCAAGCGGGGGGGACTAGCCAAGAGACCCAGTACTTC.

The J gene is TRBJ2-5, the V gene TRBV7-2, with D perhaps matching TRBD1 (5 bases). The V gene lost 6 bases and the J gene lost 5 bases, with 10 bases spanning the gap. Germline V CDR1 and CDR2: SGHTA, FQGNSA. The CDR3 consists of 12 residues. In nucleotides, the CDR3 is TGTGCCAGCAGATCAGGGCAGGAGACCCAGTACTTC. Its protein product is CASRSGQETQYF.

The chain combines TRBV9 with TRBJ2-1; TRBD2 aligns across 11 bases. The V and J ends lost 3 bases and 6 bases, in that order; junction bases with no gene match: 5. This CDR3 is built from 15 residues. Germline CDR1 and CDR2: SGDLS and YYNGEE. The CDR3 reads CASSETSGSFNEQFF. Written as DNA, the CDR3 is TGTGCCAGCAGCGAAACTAGCGGGAGTTTCAATGAGCAGTTCTTC.

The chain carries TRBV7-2 and TRBJ1-3, with 10 bases aligning to TRBD1. This CDR3 is built from 18 residues. Germline CDR1 SGHTA, CDR2 FQGNSA. V shed 1 base and J 4 bases; nucleotides not matched to a gene: 10. CDR3 protein: CASSLGRPGQGTGNTIYF. CDR3 in DNA: TGTGCCAGCAGCTTAGGACGACCGGGACAGGGGACAGGAAACACCATATATTTT.

This sequence joins TRBV28 and TRBJ2-7, with D possibly being TRBD2 (6 bases). V was clipped by 4 bases and J by 3 bases, with 22 bases between them. Germline V lookup: CDR1 MDHEN, CDR2 SYDVKM. The CDR3 has 17 amino acids. CDR3 DNA: TGTGCCAGCAGTTATTACGCCCCCGGGACTGCCAACTACGAGCAGTACTTC. It yields the protein CASSYYAPGTANYEQYF.

This chain connects TRBV5-1 to TRBJ2-5; D is possibly TRBD1 or TRBD2 (5 bases each). Germline CDR1 reads SGHRS; CDR2 reads YFSETQ. The CDR3 runs 15 residues. The V end was cut by 0 bases, the J end by 3 bases, with 12 bases between. As DNA, the CDR3 is TGCGCCAGCAGCTTGGGGCCCAGGGAGAAAGAGACCCAGTACTTC. Its protein is CASSLGPREKETQYF.

The J gene is TRBJ2-6, the V gene TRBV28; D is unresolved. Germline V gives CDR1 MDHEN, CDR2 SYDVKM. The V gene lost 3 bases and the J gene lost 1 base, with 13 bases spanning the gap. CDR3 length: 17 residues. This CDR3 is CASSFGVVTSGANVLTF. The CDR3, as DNA: TGTGCCAGCAGTTTCGGAGTTGTCACTTCTGGGGCCAACGTCCTGACTTTC.